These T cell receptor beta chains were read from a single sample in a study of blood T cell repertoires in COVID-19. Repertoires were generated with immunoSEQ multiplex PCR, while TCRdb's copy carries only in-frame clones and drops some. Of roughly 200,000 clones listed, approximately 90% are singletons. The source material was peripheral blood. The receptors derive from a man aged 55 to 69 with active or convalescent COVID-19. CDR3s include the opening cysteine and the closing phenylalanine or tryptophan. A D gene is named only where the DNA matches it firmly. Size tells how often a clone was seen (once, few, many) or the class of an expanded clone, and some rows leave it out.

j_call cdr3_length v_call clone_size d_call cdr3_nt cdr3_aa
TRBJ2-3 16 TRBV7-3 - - TGTGCCAGCAGCCCCACGGGTGGCAGCTCATCGAATACGCAGTATTTT CASSPTGGSSSNTQYF
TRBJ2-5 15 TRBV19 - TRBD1 TGTGCCAGTAGTATTATGGGACAGACCCAAGAGACCCAGTACTTC CASSIMGQTQETQYF
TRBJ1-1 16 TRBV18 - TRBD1 TGTGCCAGCTCACCACCTAAGGGACAGGGTTACACTGAAGCTTTCTTT CASSPPKGQGYTEAFF
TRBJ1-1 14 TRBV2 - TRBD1 TGTGCCAGCACTTCCCAGGGGGTGCGAACTGAAGCTTTCTTT CASTSQGVRTEAFF
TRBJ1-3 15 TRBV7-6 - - TGTGCCAGCAGCTTAGGCTCAGGTGCTGGAAACACCATATATTTT CASSLGSGAGNTIYF
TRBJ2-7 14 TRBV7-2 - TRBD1 TGTGCCAGCAGCCCACAGGGGGTTCTTTACGAGCAGTACTTC CASSPQGVLYEQYF
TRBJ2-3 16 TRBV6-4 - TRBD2 TGTGCCAGCAGCGCTACTAGCGGGGGGCCCACAGATACGCAGTATTTT CASSATSGGPTDTQYF
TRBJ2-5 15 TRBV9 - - TGTGCCAGCAGCGGGGGACACGGTGCAGAAGAGACCCAGTACTTC CASSGGHGAEETQYF
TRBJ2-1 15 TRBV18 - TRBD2 TGTGCCAGCTCTCCTAGCGGGGGGGGCTACAATGAGCAGTTCTTC CASSPSGGGYNEQFF
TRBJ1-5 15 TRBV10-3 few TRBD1 TGTGCCATCAGTGAGAGGAGGGACAGGGAACAGCCCCAGCATTTT CAISERRDREQPQHF
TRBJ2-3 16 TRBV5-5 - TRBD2 TGTGCCAGCAGCTTGGTCCCTAGCGGGAACACAGATACGCAGTATTTT CASSLVPSGNTDTQYF
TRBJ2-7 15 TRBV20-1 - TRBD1 TGCAGTGCTAGTCCCGGGACAGGGGTCACCTACGAGCAGTACTTC CSASPGTGVTYEQYF
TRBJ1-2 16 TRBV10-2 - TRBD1 TGCGCCAGCAGCGCGGACCTCGGGACAGGGGGCGATGGCTACACCTTC CASSADLGTGGDGYTF
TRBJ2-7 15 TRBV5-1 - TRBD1 TGCGCCAGCAGCCCCCGGACAGGCTCCCTGGACGAGCAGTACTTC CASSPRTGSLDEQYF
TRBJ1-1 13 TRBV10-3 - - TGTGCCATCAGTGACCGACAGAACACTGAAGCTTTCTTT CAISDRQNTEAFF
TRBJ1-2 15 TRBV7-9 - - TGTGCCAGCAGCTTAATCTCGTCCCAAGGGGGAGGCTACACCTTC CASSLISSQGGGYTF
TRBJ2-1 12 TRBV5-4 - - TGTGCCAGCAGCCCGCCCGGAGGAGAGCAGTTCTTC CASSPPGGEQFF
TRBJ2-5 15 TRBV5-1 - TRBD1 TGCGCCAGCAGCGCAGGGACAGCTTTCCAAGAGACCCAGTACTTC CASSAGTAFQETQYF
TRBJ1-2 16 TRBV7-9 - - TGTGCCAGCAGCTTCGTGGGGGCCCTAATTAACTATGGCTACACCTTC CASSFVGALINYGYTF
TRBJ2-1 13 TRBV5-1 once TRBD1 TGCGCCAGCAGCTTGGGACAGGGGGGTGAGCAGTTCTTC CASSLGQGGEQFF
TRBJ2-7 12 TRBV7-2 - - TGTGCCAGCAGCTTATATGGGCACGAGCAGTACTTC CASSLYGHEQYF
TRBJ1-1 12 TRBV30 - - TGTGCCTGGAGTCAGGACCGCGAGGGAGCTTTCTTT CAWSQDREGAFF
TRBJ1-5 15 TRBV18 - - TGTGCCAGCTCACCAGGGCCCTATAGCAATCAGCCCCAGCATTTT CASSPGPYSNQPQHF
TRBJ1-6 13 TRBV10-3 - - TGTGCCATCAGTGCCACGGGAGGGGGACCCCTCCACTTT CAISATGGGPLHF
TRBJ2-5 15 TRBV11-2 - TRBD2 TGTGCCAGCAGCTTAGAGTTAGCGGGGGGAGAGACCCAGTACTTC CASSLELAGGETQYF
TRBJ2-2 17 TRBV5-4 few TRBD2 TGTGCCAGCAGCTTGATGGGCGGGGGTGCGAACACCGGGGAGCTGTTTTTT CASSLMGGGANTGELFF
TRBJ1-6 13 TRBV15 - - TGTGCCACCAGCAGAGGCCAGGGGTCACCCCTCCACTTT CATSRGQGSPLHF
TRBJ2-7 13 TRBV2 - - TGTGCCAGCAGTTCGGGGGAGCTCTACGAGCAGTACTTC CASSSGELYEQYF
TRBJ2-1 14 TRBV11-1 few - TGTGCCAGCAGCTTATTAGCGGACTATGGTGAGCAGTTCTTC CASSLLADYGEQFF
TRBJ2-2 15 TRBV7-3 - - TGTGCCAGCAGCCGGGGACAAGGGAACACCGGGGAGCTGTTTTTT CASSRGQGNTGELFF
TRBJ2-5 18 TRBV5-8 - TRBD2 TGTGCCAGCAACTCCCCCGGGGCGGGGGGCGCAGGTCAGGAGACCCAGTACTTC CASNSPGAGGAGQETQYF
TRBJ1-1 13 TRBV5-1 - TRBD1 TGCGCCAGCAGCGAACAGGGGTCCACTGAAGCTTTCTTT CASSEQGSTEAFF
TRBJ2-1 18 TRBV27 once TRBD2 TGTGCCAGCAGTCCCCAGGGGACTAGCGGGGGGGCCCACAATGAGCAGTTCTTC CASSPQGTSGGAHNEQFF
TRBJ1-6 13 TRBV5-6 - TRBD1 TGTGCCAGCAGCTCAGGACAGGTCCGACCCCTCCACTTT CASSSGQVRPLHF
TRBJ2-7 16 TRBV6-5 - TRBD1 TGTGCCAGCAGTTACTCGAGGGACAGGGGGAGATACGAGCAGTACTTC CASSYSRDRGRYEQYF
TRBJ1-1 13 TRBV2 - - TGTGCCAGCAGTGAAGCGCTTCTGACAAGGTCCTTCTTT CASSEALLTRSFF
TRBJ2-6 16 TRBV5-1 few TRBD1 TGCGCCAGCAGCCCAGAGACAGGGGCCGGGGCCAACGTCCTGACTTTC CASSPETGAGANVLTF
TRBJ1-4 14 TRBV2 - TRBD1 TGTGCCAGCAGACCGACAGGGGGCGGTGAAAAACTGTTTTTT CASRPTGGGEKLFF
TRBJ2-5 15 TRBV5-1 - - TGCGCCAGCAGCTTGTCGATTGCGGGGGCTGAAGGGGAGTACTTC CASSLSIAGAEGEYF
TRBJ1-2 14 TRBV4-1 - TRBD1 TGCGCCAGCAGCCAGGCCGGGACAGGGTTTGGCTACACCTTC CASSQAGTGFGYTF
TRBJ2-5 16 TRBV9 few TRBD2 TGTGCCAGCAGCGTAGCAGCGGGGGGGCCGGGGGAGACCCAGTACTTC CASSVAAGGPGETQYF
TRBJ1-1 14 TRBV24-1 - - TGTGCCACGAAAGGGGCAGGGTCAAGCACTGAAGCTTTCTTT CATKGAGSSTEAFF
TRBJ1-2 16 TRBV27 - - TGTGCCAGCAGTTTGAACGGGCCTCGGACTTCCTATGGCTACACCTTC CASSLNGPRTSYGYTF
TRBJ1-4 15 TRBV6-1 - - TGTGCCAGCAGTGAAGGAGGAGGGACTAATGAAAAACTGTTTTTT CASSEGGGTNEKLFF
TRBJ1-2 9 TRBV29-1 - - TGCAGCGTTGACAGGGATTACACCTTC CSVDRDYTF
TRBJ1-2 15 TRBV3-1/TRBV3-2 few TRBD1 TGTGCCAGCAGCCAAAAAGGCGGGACAGGCTATGGCTACACCTTC CASSQKGGTGYGYTF
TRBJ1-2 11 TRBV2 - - TGTGCCAGCAGTAAACAGGAGGGCTACACCTTC CASSKQEGYTF
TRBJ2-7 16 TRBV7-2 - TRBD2 TGTGCCAGCAGCTCCCCCCCCGGCGGGGGTATCTACGAGCAGTACTTC CASSSPPGGGIYEQYF
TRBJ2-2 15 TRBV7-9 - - TGTGCCAGCAGAGCAGGGTGGGGCGATACCGGGGAGCTGTTTTTT CASRAGWGDTGELFF
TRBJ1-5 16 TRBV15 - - TGTGCCACCCGACCTCGGCAGGGCGACGGCAATCAGCCCCAGCATTTT CATRPRQGDGNQPQHF
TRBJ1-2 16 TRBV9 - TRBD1 TGTGCCAGCAGCGTAGAACCGGGACAGGGGAACTATGGCTACACCTTC CASSVEPGQGNYGYTF
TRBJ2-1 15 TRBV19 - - TGTGCCAGTAGTCGGATAGATAGCATTGACAATGAGCAGTTCTTC CASSRIDSIDNEQFF
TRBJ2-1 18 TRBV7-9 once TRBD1 TGTGCCAGCAGCTCAAAAAGACAGGGATCGGCTCTTAGGAATGAGCAGTTCTTC CASSSKRQGSALRNEQFF
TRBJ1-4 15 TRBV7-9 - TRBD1 TGTGCCAGCAGCCGAGACGGGGGGACAGGGGAAAAACTGTTTTTT CASSRDGGTGEKLFF
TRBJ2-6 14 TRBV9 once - TGTGCCAGCAGCGTGCAGGCTGGGGCCAACGTCCTGACTTTC CASSVQAGANVLTF
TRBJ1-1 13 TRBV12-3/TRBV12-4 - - TGTGCCAGCAGTTTTGGCTGGAACACTGAAGCTTTCTTT CASSFGWNTEAFF
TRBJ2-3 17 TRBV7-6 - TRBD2 TGTGCCAGCAGCTCTCGACTAGCGGGGGGAGGGGCAGATACGCAGTATTTT CASSSRLAGGGADTQYF